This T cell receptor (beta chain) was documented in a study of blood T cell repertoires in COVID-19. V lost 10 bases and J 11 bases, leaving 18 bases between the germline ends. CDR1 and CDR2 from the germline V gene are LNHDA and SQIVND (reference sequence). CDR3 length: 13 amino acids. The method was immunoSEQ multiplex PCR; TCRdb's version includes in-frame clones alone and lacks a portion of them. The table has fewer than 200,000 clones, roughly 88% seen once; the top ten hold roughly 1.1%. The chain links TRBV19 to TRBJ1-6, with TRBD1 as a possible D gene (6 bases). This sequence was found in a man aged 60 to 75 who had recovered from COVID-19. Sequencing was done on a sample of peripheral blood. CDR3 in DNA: TGTGCCACAGGACAGACCTCCGGGGCACCCCTCCACTTT. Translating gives CATGQTSGAPLHF.